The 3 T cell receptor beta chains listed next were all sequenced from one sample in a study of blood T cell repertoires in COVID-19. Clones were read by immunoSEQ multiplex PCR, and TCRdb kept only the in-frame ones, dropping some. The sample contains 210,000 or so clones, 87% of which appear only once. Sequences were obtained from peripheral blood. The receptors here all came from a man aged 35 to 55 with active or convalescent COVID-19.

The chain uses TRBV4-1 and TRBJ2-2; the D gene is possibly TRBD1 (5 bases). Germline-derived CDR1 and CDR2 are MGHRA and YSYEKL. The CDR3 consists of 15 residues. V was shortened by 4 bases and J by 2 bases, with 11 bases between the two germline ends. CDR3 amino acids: CASSRGHSNTGELFF. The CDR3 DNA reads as TGCGCCAGCAGCCGAGGACACAGCAACACCGGGGAGCTGTTTTTT.

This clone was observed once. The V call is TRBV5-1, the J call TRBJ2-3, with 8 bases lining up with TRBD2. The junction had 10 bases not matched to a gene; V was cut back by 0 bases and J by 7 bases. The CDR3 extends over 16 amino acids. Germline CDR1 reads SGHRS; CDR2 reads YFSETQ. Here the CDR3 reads CASSLDIGRALNTQYF. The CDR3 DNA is TGCGCCAGCAGCTTGGATATCGGGAGGGCACTAAATACGCAGTATTTT.

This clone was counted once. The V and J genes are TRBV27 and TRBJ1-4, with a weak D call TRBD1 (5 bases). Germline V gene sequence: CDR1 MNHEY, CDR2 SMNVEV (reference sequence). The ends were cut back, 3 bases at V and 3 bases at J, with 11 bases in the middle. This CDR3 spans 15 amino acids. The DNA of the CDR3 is TGTGCCAGCAGTTTGGCAGGGATGCCTAATGAAAAACTGTTTTTT. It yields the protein CASSLAGMPNEKLFF.